One sample yielded the 5 T cell receptor beta chains listed below, sequenced in a study of control samples from healthy donors and cancer patients. The repertoire was sequenced with immunoSEQ multiplex PCR; TCRdb's copy has only in-frame clones and lacks some. The table records some 97,000 clones, roughly nine tenths of them present only once. Sequenced: blood. All receptors derive from a woman in her fifties or sixties in good health.

V gene TRBV27 combines with J gene TRBJ2-5; 8 bases map to TRBD2. There are 13 residues in the CDR3. The V segment lost 3 bases and the J segment 3 bases; nucleotides outside the gene matches: 0. Per germline, CDR1 MNHEY and CDR2 SMNVEV (reference sequence). This chain's CDR3 is CASSFGGEETQYF. In DNA form, the CDR3 reads TGTGCCAGCAGTTTCGGGGGGGAAGAGACCCAGTACTTC.

This clone was seen just once. This chain joins TRBV3-1 (or the pseudogene TRBV3-2) and TRBJ2-1; 9 bases agree with TRBD2. V dropped 3 bases and J dropped 5; count of bases not matched to a gene: 5. The CDR3 consists of 15 residues. CDR1 is LGHDT, CDR2 YNNKEL, per germline (reference sequence). DNA of the CDR3: TGTGCCAGCAGCCACCTGAGCGGGGGGAACAATGAGCAGTTCTTC. Translated, it gives CASSHLSGGNNEQFF.

The chain combines TRBV11-1 with TRBJ2-7; weak D call: TRBD2 (6 bases). The germline V gene encodes CDR1 SGHAT and CDR2 FQDESV (reference sequence). CDR3 length: 15 residues. V was clipped by 5 bases and J by 3 bases, with 17 bases between them. CDR3 bases: TGTGCCAGCAGCCTTCGGGACGGGGGAGGCTACGAGCAGTACGTC. Encoded protein: CASSLRDGGGYEQYV.

This clone appeared a few times. V gene TRBV9 combines with J gene TRBJ1-1; 7 nucleotides match TRBD1. Germline lookup yields CDR1 SGDLS and CDR2 YYNGEE. J gave up 1 base and V 3 bases, and 9 bases lay outside the gene matches. The CDR3 sequence is 16 residues long. CDR3 region: CASSGRPGQQNTEAFF. In DNA form, the CDR3 reads TGTGCCAGCAGCGGGAGACCGGGACAGCAGAACACTGAAGCTTTCTTT.

The chain employs TRBV5-6 and TRBJ1-6, with D perhaps matching TRBD1 (5 bases). V lost 4 bases, J lost 9 bases, and 11 bases lay in between. The length of the CDR3 is 13 residues. Germline V CDR1 and CDR2: SGHDT, YYEEEE. This CDR3 reads CASSGGVRSPLHF. CDR3 bases: TGTGCCAGCAGCGGGGGGGTGCGTTCACCCCTCCACTTT.